This TCR beta chain was sequenced in a study of T cells after yellow fever vaccination. Study-wide points: Within FACS-sorted repertoires, abundant clonotypes contaminating from the bulk population could be present.

TCRdb reprocessed the 5' RACE reads via MiXCR and lists one record per CDR3 protein. The repertoire includes around 320,000 distinct CDR3 sequences, 3.5% to 4.5% of them detected once, and 15% to 20% sits in the top ten. From germline, CDR1 is MNHEY and CDR2 SMNVEV (reference sequence). CDR3 length: 13 amino acids. V lost 8 bases and J lost 5, with 15 bases in between. This clonotype was picked up many times. Its antigen remains unidentified. The sequenced sample was PBMCs, obtained 15 days after the yellow fever booster vaccination. This TCR was recovered from a man aged 18 to 35 who received the YFV17D yellow fever vaccine. The chain combines TRBV27 with TRBJ1-1, with D uncertain. The CDR3 DNA is TGTGCCAGCGGAACATGGGTAGGGACTGAAGCTTTCTTT. Its protein is CASGTWVGTEAFF.